This TCR beta chain was obtained from a study of CD8+ T cells in alopecia areata. Study context: Treatment of the treated patients consisted of oral tofacitinib, 5 to 10 mg twice daily.

TCR sequencing used cDNA made by reverse transcription of extracted RNA. Libraries were prepared by immunoSEQ multiplex PCR; TCRdb keeps only in-frame clonotypes and omits some of them. The data contain roughly 140,000 clones, 82% of them singletons. Stated treatment: oral pan-JAK inhibitor, 5-10 mg twice daily. Study conclusions and caveats: On tofacitinib, scalp and blood still held many of the expanded lesional clones. Sequenced scalp T cells also include alphabeta T cells resident in normal skin. Mice gave a clearer picture of TCR sharing than patients did, possibly for HLA-related reasons.

On this clone: Antigen specificity is unknown.

The TCR originated in a human donor with alopecia areata. The material was CD8+ T cells sorted from blood, obtained at week 4, from a patient treated with tofacitinib.

The CDR3 loop reads CASRGTGSSGNTIYF. The CDR3 nucleotides read TGCGCCAGCAGAGGAACAGGGAGCTCTGGAAACACCATATATTTT. The chain combines TRBV5-1 with TRBJ1-3; D is perhaps TRBD1 (6 bases). V lost 5 bases to trimming and J lost 0 bases, with 12 bases between them. The CDR3 totals 15 residues. CDR1 SGHRS and CDR2 YFSETQ come from the germline V gene.